A selection of T cell receptor beta chains follows, all from one sample in a study of control samples from healthy donors and cancer patients. Method: immunoSEQ multiplex PCR; TCRdb's copy keeps in-frame clones and lacks some. This sample has around 200,000 clones, with 91% found just once. The material sequenced was blood. Source of these receptors: a woman in her twenties or thirties in good health. The conserved cysteine and the conserved F or W are not part of the CDR3 here. Fields, in order: clone size, V gene, J gene, CDR3 protein. Not all rows give a size; the values are once, few, many and, for expanded clones, a class.

clone_size: NA; v_call: TRBV6-5; j_call: TRBJ2-1; cdr3_aa: ASSPRSVDEQF
clone_size: NA; v_call: TRBV7-3; j_call: TRBJ2-7; cdr3_aa: ASSPGQGVYEQY
clone_size: NA; v_call: TRBV29-1; j_call: TRBJ1-1; cdr3_aa: SVGKQGGNTEAF
clone_size: NA; v_call: TRBV5-1; j_call: TRBJ1-3; cdr3_aa: ASSDGGAGNTIY
clone_size: NA; v_call: TRBV18; j_call: TRBJ2-7; cdr3_aa: ASSPSDRGPYEQY
clone_size: NA; v_call: TRBV6-2/TRBV6-3; j_call: TRBJ1-1; cdr3_aa: ASSYSSENTEAF
clone_size: NA; v_call: TRBV9; j_call: TRBJ2-1; cdr3_aa: ASSVLAGGSEQF
clone_size: once; v_call: TRBV9; j_call: TRBJ1-5; cdr3_aa: ASSVEINQPQH
clone_size: once; v_call: TRBV25-1; j_call: TRBJ1-1; cdr3_aa: ASRPGHMNTEAF
clone_size: NA; v_call: TRBV7-3; j_call: TRBJ2-6; cdr3_aa: ASSLGSGTGANVLT
clone_size: NA; v_call: TRBV29-1; j_call: TRBJ1-5; cdr3_aa: SVEEPPDRGQPQH
clone_size: once; v_call: TRBV5-6; j_call: TRBJ1-4; cdr3_aa: ASSPRREGGEKLF
clone_size: NA; v_call: TRBV5-1; j_call: TRBJ2-2; cdr3_aa: ASSLEGTGELF
clone_size: NA; v_call: TRBV27; j_call: TRBJ2-1; cdr3_aa: ASSLTSGNNEQF
clone_size: NA; v_call: TRBV19; j_call: TRBJ2-6; cdr3_aa: ASSETGWGANVLT
clone_size: NA; v_call: TRBV5-1; j_call: TRBJ2-2; cdr3_aa: ASRTDTGELF
clone_size: NA; v_call: TRBV5-1; j_call: TRBJ2-5; cdr3_aa: ASSLAGRGLETQY
clone_size: NA; v_call: TRBV19; j_call: TRBJ2-6; cdr3_aa: ASSIGGRSSGANVLT
clone_size: NA; v_call: TRBV6-4; j_call: TRBJ2-1; cdr3_aa: ASSDWETGDYNEQF
clone_size: NA; v_call: TRBV5-6; j_call: TRBJ1-2; cdr3_aa: ASSHRRVGYT
clone_size: NA; v_call: TRBV6-4; j_call: TRBJ2-1; cdr3_aa: ASSDEDYNEQF
clone_size: NA; v_call: TRBV5-4; j_call: TRBJ2-5; cdr3_aa: ASSLGTGRETQY
clone_size: NA; v_call: TRBV10-3; j_call: TRBJ2-7; cdr3_aa: AIRGQGGSYEQY
clone_size: NA; v_call: TRBV6-2/TRBV6-3; j_call: TRBJ2-1; cdr3_aa: ASSRTGTGGNEQF
clone_size: NA; v_call: TRBV19; j_call: TRBJ1-5; cdr3_aa: ASNQGITTQH
clone_size: NA; v_call: TRBV3-1/TRBV3-2; j_call: TRBJ2-7; cdr3_aa: ASSTGLAGGYEQY
clone_size: NA; v_call: TRBV5-1; j_call: TRBJ2-1; cdr3_aa: ASSGGLADHNEQF
clone_size: NA; v_call: TRBV11-2; j_call: TRBJ1-1; cdr3_aa: ASSLVGGTEAF
clone_size: NA; v_call: TRBV7-9; j_call: TRBJ1-2; cdr3_aa: ASSSSSVYYGYT
clone_size: NA; v_call: TRBV9; j_call: TRBJ2-2; cdr3_aa: ASSVGTGTGELF
clone_size: NA; v_call: TRBV7-3; j_call: TRBJ2-1; cdr3_aa: ASSLKGGSYNEQF
clone_size: once; v_call: TRBV11-2; j_call: TRBJ2-2; cdr3_aa: ASSTRTSGPGELF
clone_size: NA; v_call: TRBV4-3; j_call: TRBJ1-1; cdr3_aa: ASSQDIQGDNTEAF
clone_size: NA; v_call: TRBV6-4; j_call: TRBJ2-2; cdr3_aa: ASSDSASGALGELF
clone_size: NA; v_call: TRBV5-5; j_call: TRBJ2-7; cdr3_aa: ASSSTGFYEQY
clone_size: NA; v_call: TRBV9; j_call: TRBJ1-2; cdr3_aa: ASSPRDRGEDGYT
clone_size: NA; v_call: TRBV10-3; j_call: TRBJ2-1; cdr3_aa: AISLAGGDEQF
clone_size: NA; v_call: TRBV7-9; j_call: TRBJ2-4; cdr3_aa: ASSFGDRNIQY
clone_size: NA; v_call: TRBV9; j_call: TRBJ2-5; cdr3_aa: ASSGGLLAQETQY
clone_size: NA; v_call: TRBV15; j_call: TRBJ1-4; cdr3_aa: ATSRTAETTIRSEKLF
clone_size: NA; v_call: TRBV12-3/TRBV12-4; j_call: TRBJ1-1; cdr3_aa: ASRQQDTEAF
clone_size: NA; v_call: TRBV10-3; j_call: TRBJ2-3; cdr3_aa: AISGLAGATDTQY
clone_size: NA; v_call: TRBV9; j_call: TRBJ2-2; cdr3_aa: ASSIGWTGELF
clone_size: NA; v_call: TRBV13; j_call: TRBJ1-1; cdr3_aa: ASSLPGATEAF
clone_size: NA; v_call: TRBV28; j_call: TRBJ2-1; cdr3_aa: ASSPIAGGDNEQF
clone_size: NA; v_call: TRBV11-2; j_call: TRBJ2-6; cdr3_aa: ASSLGGSGANVLT
clone_size: NA; v_call: TRBV15; j_call: TRBJ1-2; cdr3_aa: ATSRVQGGGGYT
clone_size: NA; v_call: TRBV7-3; j_call: TRBJ1-2; cdr3_aa: ASSPGQGAANYGYT
clone_size: NA; v_call: TRBV29-1; j_call: TRBJ2-5; cdr3_aa: SVDRLQETQY
clone_size: NA; v_call: TRBV2; j_call: TRBJ1-4; cdr3_aa: ASNSQGAEKLF
clone_size: NA; v_call: TRBV18; j_call: TRBJ1-1; cdr3_aa: ASSPSRGTEAF
clone_size: NA; v_call: TRBV28; j_call: TRBJ1-2; cdr3_aa: ASSPPGTGRKYGYT
clone_size: NA; v_call: TRBV21-1; j_call: TRBJ1-1; cdr3_aa: ASSKGYRENTEAF
clone_size: NA; v_call: TRBV19; j_call: TRBJ2-3; cdr3_aa: ASSIGDGTDTQY
clone_size: NA; v_call: TRBV11-2; j_call: TRBJ1-3; cdr3_aa: ASSLDRHSGNTIY
clone_size: NA; v_call: TRBV25-1; j_call: TRBJ1-5; cdr3_aa: ASSGGGADQPQH
clone_size: NA; v_call: TRBV27; j_call: TRBJ1-6; cdr3_aa: ASSRSSYNSPLH
clone_size: NA; v_call: TRBV28; j_call: TRBJ2-5; cdr3_aa: ASRTSGNEETQY
clone_size: NA; v_call: TRBV5-1; j_call: TRBJ1-5; cdr3_aa: ASSLGGGGQPQH